The entry that follows covers one T cell receptor (beta chain) sequence. The antigen remains undetermined. The sample is drawn from a study of cytomegalovirus exposure and HLA in healthy donors. Study-wide results and caveats: A cluster of highly shared sequence variants was likely a sequencing artifact.

In germline, CDR1 is SGHRS, CDR2 YFSETQ. The CDR3 sequence is 17 residues long. V was clipped by 4 bases and J by 8 bases; unmatched bases: 17. With 60 Vbeta and 13 Jbeta primers, the PCR was carried out. The protocol was immunoSEQ multiplex PCR, while the TCRdb copy is restricted to in-frame clones and leaves out a portion. The data contain some 170,000 clones, about four fifths of them seen just once; the ten biggest clones take up 4.9%. The chain links TRBV5-1 to TRBJ1-4; 7 bases match TRBD1. The sequence was obtained from a woman aged 18-35 years in good health and CMV-seropositive. Sequences were obtained from PBMCs. The CDR3 loop reads CASSRALDQGVTEKLFF. DNA for the CDR3: TGCGCCAGCAGCCGAGCCCTGGATCAGGGGGTAACGGAAAAACTGTTTTTT.